This TCR beta chain comes out of a study of CXCR3-negative and CXCR3-positive naive CD8 T cells. Looked up from germline, CDR1 is SEHNR and CDR2 is FQNEAQ (reference sequence). CDR3 length: 12 residues. Study-wide findings and caveats: Partly lower CXCR3 expression followed cryopreservation, and most assays relied on fresh PBMCs. Naive subsets were similarly diverse, while memory CD8+ repertoires were much less diverse. Naive cells positive for CXCR3 carried more hydrophobic TRB CDR3s than CXCR3-negative ones.

The naive CD8+ gate required CD45RO-CCR7+CD27+CD95- phenotype. To note about this clonotype: Antigen specificity is unknown.

In preparing the TRB cDNA libraries, 5' RACE with UMI labels was used. TCRdb derives one entry per CDR3 protein from the 5' RACE reads, leaving out DNA. This sample's clone table lists roughly 120,000 distinct CDR3 sequences. J is TRBJ2-1 and V is TRBV7-9. Sequenced: naive CXCR3+ CD8+ T cells from blood. Subset defined: CD45RO-CCR7+CD27+CD95- naive CD8+ T cells expressing CXCR3 (TNR3+). The sequence came from a human donor in good health. Some clones in this sample may be carry-over from other donors' samples. The CDR3 spells CASSSIVEEQFF.